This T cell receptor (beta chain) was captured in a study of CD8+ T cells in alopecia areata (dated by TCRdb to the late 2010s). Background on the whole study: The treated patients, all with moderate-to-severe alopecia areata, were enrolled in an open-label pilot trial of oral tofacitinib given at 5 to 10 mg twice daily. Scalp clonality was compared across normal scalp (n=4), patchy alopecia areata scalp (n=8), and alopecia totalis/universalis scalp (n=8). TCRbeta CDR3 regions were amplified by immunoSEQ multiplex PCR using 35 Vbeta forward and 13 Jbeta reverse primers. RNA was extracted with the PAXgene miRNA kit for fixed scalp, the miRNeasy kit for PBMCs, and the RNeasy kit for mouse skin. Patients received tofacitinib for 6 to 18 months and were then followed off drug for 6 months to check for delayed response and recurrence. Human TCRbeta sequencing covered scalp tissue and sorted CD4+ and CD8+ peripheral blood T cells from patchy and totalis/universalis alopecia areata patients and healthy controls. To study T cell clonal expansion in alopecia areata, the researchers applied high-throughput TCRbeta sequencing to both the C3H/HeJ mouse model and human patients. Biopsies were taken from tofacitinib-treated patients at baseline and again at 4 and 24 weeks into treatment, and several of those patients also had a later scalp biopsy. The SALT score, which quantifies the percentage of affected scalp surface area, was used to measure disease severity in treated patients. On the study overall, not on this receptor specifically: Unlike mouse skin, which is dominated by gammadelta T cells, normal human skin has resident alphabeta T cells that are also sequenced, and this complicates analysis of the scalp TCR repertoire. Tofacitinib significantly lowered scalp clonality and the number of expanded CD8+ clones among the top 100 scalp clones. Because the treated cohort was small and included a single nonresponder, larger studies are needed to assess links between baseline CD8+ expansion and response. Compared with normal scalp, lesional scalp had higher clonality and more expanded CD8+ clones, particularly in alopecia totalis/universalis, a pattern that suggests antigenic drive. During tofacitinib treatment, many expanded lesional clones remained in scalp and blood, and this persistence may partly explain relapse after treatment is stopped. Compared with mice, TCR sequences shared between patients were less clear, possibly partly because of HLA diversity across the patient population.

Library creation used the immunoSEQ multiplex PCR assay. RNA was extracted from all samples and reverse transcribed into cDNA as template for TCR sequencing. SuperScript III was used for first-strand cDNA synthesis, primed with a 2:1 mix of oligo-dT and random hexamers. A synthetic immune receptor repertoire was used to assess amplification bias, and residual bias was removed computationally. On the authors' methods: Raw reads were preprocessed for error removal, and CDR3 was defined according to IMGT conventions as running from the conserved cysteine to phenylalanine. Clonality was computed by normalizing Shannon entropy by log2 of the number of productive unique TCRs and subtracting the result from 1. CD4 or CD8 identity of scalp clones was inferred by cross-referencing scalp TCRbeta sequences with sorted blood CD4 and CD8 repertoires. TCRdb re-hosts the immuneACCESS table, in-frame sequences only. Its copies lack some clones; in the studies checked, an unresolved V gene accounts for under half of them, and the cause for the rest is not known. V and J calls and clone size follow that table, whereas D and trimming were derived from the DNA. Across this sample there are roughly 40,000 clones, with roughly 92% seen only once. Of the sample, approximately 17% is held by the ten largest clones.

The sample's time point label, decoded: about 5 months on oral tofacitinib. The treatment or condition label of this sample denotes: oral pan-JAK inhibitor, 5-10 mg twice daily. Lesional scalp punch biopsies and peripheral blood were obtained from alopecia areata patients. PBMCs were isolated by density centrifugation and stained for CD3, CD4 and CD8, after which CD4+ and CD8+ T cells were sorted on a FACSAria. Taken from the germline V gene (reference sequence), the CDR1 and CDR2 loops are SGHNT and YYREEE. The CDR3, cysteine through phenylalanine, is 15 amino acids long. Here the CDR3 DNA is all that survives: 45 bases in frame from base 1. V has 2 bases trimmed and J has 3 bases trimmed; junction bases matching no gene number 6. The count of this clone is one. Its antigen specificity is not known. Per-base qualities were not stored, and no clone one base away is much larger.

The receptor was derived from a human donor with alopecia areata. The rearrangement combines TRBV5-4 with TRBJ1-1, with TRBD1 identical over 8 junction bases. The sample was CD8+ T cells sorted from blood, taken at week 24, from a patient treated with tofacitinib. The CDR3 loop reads CASSFGTGGYTEAFF. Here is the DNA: TGTGCCAGCAGCTTCGGCACAGGGGGTTACACTGAAGCTTTCTTT. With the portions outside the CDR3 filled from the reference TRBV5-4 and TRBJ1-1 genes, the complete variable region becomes ETGVTQSPTHLIKTRGQQVTLRCSSQSGHNTVSWYQQALGQGPQFIFQYYREEENGRGNFPPRFSGLQFPNYSSELNVNALELDDSALYLCASSFGTGGYTEAFFGQGTRLTVV.